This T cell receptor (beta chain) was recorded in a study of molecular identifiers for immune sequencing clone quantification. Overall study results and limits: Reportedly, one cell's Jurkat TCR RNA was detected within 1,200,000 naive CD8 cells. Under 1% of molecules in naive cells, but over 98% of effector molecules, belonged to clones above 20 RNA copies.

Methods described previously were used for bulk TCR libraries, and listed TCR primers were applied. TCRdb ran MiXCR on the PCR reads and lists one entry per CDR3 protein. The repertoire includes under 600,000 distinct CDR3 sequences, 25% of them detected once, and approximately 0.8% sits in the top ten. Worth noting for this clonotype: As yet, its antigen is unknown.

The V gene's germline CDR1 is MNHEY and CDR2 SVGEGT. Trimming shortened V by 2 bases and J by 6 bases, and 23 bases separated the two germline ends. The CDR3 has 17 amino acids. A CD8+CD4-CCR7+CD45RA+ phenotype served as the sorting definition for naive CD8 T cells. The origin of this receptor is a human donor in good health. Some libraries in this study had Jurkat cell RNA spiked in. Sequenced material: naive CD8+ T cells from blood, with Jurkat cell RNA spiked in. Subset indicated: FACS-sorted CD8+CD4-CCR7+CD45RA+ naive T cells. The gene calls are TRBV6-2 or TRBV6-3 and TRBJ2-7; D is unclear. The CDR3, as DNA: TGTGCCAGCAGTTACCCGAACCGAACGGCTGAAACAGTCGAGCAGTACTTC. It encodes CASSYPNRTAETVEQYF.